The 11 T cell receptor beta chains below all came from one sample that was sequenced in a study of T-cell reconstitution after alpha-beta-depleted transplantation in children. TCRbeta library construction was performed incorporating unique molecular identifiers. TCRdb analysed the PCR reads with MiXCR anew, one entry per CDR3 protein. This table has about 210,000 distinct CDR3 sequences, roughly 18% appearing once. The starting material was PBMCs, mostly from graft donor cells, obtained 360 days after TCRalphabeta/CD19-depleted stem cell transplant. The receptors shown here come from a male patient aged 2 to 10 who had a stem cell transplant for acute lymphoblastic leukemia, so the T cells may come from the graft donor.

The table lists this clonotype with a few counts. V usage is TRBV20-1 and J usage is TRBJ2-1; the D gene is possibly TRBD2 (5 bases). V was pared by 6 bases and J by 0 bases, with 9 bases between. The CDR3 consists of 13 residues. Germline V gene lookup returns CDR1 DFQATT and CDR2 SNEGSKA (reference sequence). The CDR3 spells CSATRDSYNEQFF. DNA of the CDR3: TGCAGTGCCACTAGGGACTCCTACAATGAGCAGTTCTTC.

This clonotype was seen many times. This chain links TRBV20-1 with TRBJ2-1, with D possibly TRBD2 on 5 matching bases. The CDR3 totals 14 residues. Deletions cut 6 bases from V and 9 bases from J, with 21 bases between. Germline CDR1 reads DFQATT; CDR2 reads SNEGSKA (reference sequence). The CDR3 sequence is CSAEDFLRMGEQFF. In nucleotides, the CDR3 is TGCAGTGCGGAGGACTTTTTGCGGATGGGTGAGCAGTTCTTC.

This clonotype was picked up many times. The V and J genes are TRBV29-1 and TRBJ2-2; possibly TRBD1 for D (6 bases). CDR3 length: 13 residues. The germline V and J ends were trimmed by 3 bases and 1 base, with 6 bases remaining between them. Germline V gene data show CDR1 as SQVTM and CDR2 as ANQGSEA. The CDR3 DNA follows: TGCAGCGTTGACAGGGGGAACACCGGGGAGCTGTTTTTT. It codes for CSVDRGNTGELFF.

The chain couples TRBV28 to TRBJ2-7; 14 bases map to TRBD2. Germline CDR1 MDHEN, CDR2 SYDVKM. This CDR3 has 15 amino acids. V was clipped by 5 bases and J by 6 bases; unmatched bases: 6. The CDR3 is CASSTGTSGSSEQYF. CDR3 bases: TGTGCCAGCAGTACCGGGACTAGCGGGAGTTCCGAGCAGTACTTC.

This clonotype showed up just a few times. CDR3 in amino acids: CASSETGGNNQPQHF. CDR3 DNA: TGCGCCAGCAGCGAGACAGGGGGCAACAATCAGCCCCAGCATTTT. This chain connects TRBV10-2 to TRBJ1-5; 10 bases map to TRBD1. From germline, CDR1 is WSHSY and CDR2 SAAADI. The CDR3 has 15 residues. V lost 6 bases to trimming and J lost 3 bases; unmatched junction nucleotides: 5.

There are a few counts of this clonotype. The gene calls are TRBV29-1 and TRBJ2-5; 9 positions match TRBD1. Germline V CDR1 and CDR2: SQVTM, ANQGSEA. V shed 3 bases and J 5 bases; nucleotides not matched to a gene: 4. The CDR3 loop spans 13 amino acids. CDR3 DNA: TGCAGCGTTGAGGGACAGGGTAGCGAGACCCAGTACTTC. This translates into CSVEGQGSETQYF.

This clonotype appeared a few times. The V call is TRBV5-1, the J call TRBJ2-4; the D gene is possibly TRBD1 (6 bases). Trimming pared 4 bases from V and 6 bases from J, leaving 26 bases between. Germline CDR1 reads SGHRS; CDR2 reads YFSETQ. The CDR3 loop spans 18 amino acids. This CDR3 reads CASSELSFDRTKGNIQYF. The CDR3 nucleotides are TGCGCCAGCAGCGAATTATCCTTTGACAGGACCAAGGGAAACATTCAGTACTTC.

In this sample, this clonotype turned up a few times. The J gene is TRBJ1-6, the V gene TRBV25-1; 11 bases map to TRBD1. The CDR3 totals 15 residues. V shed 6 bases, J shed 10 bases, and the junction held 8 bases outside the gene matches. Germline V gene sequence: CDR1 MGHDK, CDR2 SYGVNS. This CDR3 reads CASSGRTGGGSPLHF. In DNA, the CDR3 is TGTGCCAGCAGCGGGAGGACAGGGGGCGGCTCACCCCTCCACTTT.

This clonotype was seen a handful of times. This chain uses TRBV4-2 with TRBJ2-2, with D perhaps TRBD1 or TRBD2 (6 bases each). The germline V gene encodes CDR1 LGHNA and CDR2 YNFKEQ. The CDR3 runs to 15 residues. The V and J ends lost 4 bases and 3 bases respectively, with 12 bases between them. The CDR3: CASSPSGAHTGELFF. The CDR3 bases are TGTGCCAGCAGCCCGTCGGGGGCCCACACCGGGGAGCTGTTTTTT.

In DNA form, the CDR3 reads TGCGCCAGCAGCCAAGAGGTTCAGGGGCTCTCCTACAATGAGCAGTTCTTC. It encodes CASSQEVQGLSYNEQFF. The chain uses TRBV4-3 and TRBJ2-1, with D possibly TRBD1 on 6 matching bases. The CDR3 totals 17 residues. V was cut by 0 bases and J by 0 bases, with 12 bases left in between. Germline loops: CDR1 LGHNA, CDR2 YSLEER.

This clonotype was recorded a few times. V usage is TRBV7-2 and J usage is TRBJ2-4; weak D call: TRBD1 (6 bases). Germline V CDR1 and CDR2: SGHTA, FQGNSA. The CDR3 is 16 amino acids. The V end was cut by 5 bases, the J end by 3 bases, with 17 bases between. In DNA, the CDR3 is TGTGCCAGCAGCCCTCTATCGACAGGATTCAAAAACATTCAGTACTTC. Residues: CASSPLSTGFKNIQYF.